This T cell receptor beta chain was sequenced for a study of T cell responses to AZD1222 COVID-19 vaccine. Germline V lookup: CDR1 SNHLY, CDR2 FYNNEI. V lost 6 bases to trimming and J lost 3 bases, with 23 bases between them. This CDR3 has 17 amino acids. Concerning this clone itself: Its antigen is currently unknown.

Only in-frame clones appear in the TCRdb table, and some are missing; sequencing was by immunoSEQ multiplex PCR. This sample carries roughly 140,000 clones, about 91% of them seen once, and the ten largest clones take 3% to 4%. Study outcomes and limitations: Researchers report vaccine-associated CD4 TCRs spanning spike, with dominance at 160-218 and 743-854. It should be noted that donors were predominantly white British and more often female, and clonal diversity was possibly underestimated. Baseline serostatus was positive in only six AZD1222 recipients.

The sequencing used peripheral blood, collected on day 0 of MenACWY control vaccination. The TCR comes from an adult in good health. V usage is TRBV2 and J usage is TRBJ1-2, with D unresolved. The CDR3 DNA sequence: TGTGCCAGCAGGGACGGGGTTTCTAGGACTCCATACTATGGCTACACCTTC. Its translation is CASRDGVSRTPYYGYTF.